What follows describes a single T cell receptor (beta chain). Its antigen remains unknown. This CDR3 region has 14 residues. The germline CDR1 and CDR2 sequences are SGHKS and YYEKEE (reference sequence). Trimming pared 2 bases from V and 4 bases from J, leaving 9 bases between. Profiled with immunoSEQ multiplex PCR; TCRdb holds only in-frame clones, not every one. The sample holds about 4,000 clones, 70% to 75% seen once. This sample stems from a study of immune cell composition in non-small cell lung cancer. The study, taken as a whole, reports: Clones >0.5% enriched in tumour were rarer in adenocarcinoma (around 33%) than squamous (around 75%).

J is TRBJ1-4 and V is TRBV5-5; D not certain. The receptor was derived from a human donor with non-small cell lung cancer. Sequencing input: lung tumor tissue. This CDR3 is CASSFPTGNEKLFF. The DNA of the CDR3 is TGTGCCAGCAGCTTCCCGACGGGTAATGAAAAACTGTTTTTT.